Each of the 6 T cell receptor beta chains below was sequenced from the same sample in a study of response to subunit inactivated influenza vaccine. TCRdb re-derived calls from the RT-PCR reads in MiXCR, one entry per CDR3 protein. The sample carries 650,000 to 800,000 distinct CDR3 sequences, approximately 15% recorded once. The specimen was PBMCs from blood, collected approximately 15 days before vaccination. The receptors derive from a man aged 45 to 65 who received an inactivated influenza vaccine.

This clonotype was seen only a few times. This chain uses TRBV20-1 with TRBJ1-5, with D unclear. V was pared by 0 bases and J by 1 base, with 7 bases between. Per the germline V gene, CDR1 is DFQATT and CDR2 is SNEGSKA (reference sequence). CDR3 length: 14 residues. Here the CDR3 DNA reads TGCAGTGCTAGAGATCGTGAAAGCAATCAGCCCCAGCATTTT. The encoded protein is CSARDRESNQPQHF.

The rearrangement uses TRBV7-2 and TRBJ2-7, with a tentative D call TRBD2 (6 bases). The germline V gene has CDR1 SGHTA and CDR2 FQGNSA. The CDR3 contains 13 residues. The ends were cut back, 5 bases at V and 6 bases at J, with 14 bases in the middle. CDR3 bases: TGTGCCAGCAGCCAAGACGCGGGGAGCGAGCAGTACTTC. Translated, it gives CASSQDAGSEQYF.

This CDR3 reads CASSQVVAGGREQYF. The DNA for the CDR3 is TGCGCCAGCAGCCAAGTGGTGGCAGGGGGGAGAGAGCAGTACTTC. This chain links TRBV4-1 with TRBJ2-7; weak D call: TRBD1 (7 bases). V lost 1 base, J lost 7 bases, and 17 bases lay in between. Germline V gene sequence: CDR1 MGHRA, CDR2 YSYEKL. This CDR3 contains 15 residues.

This clonotype was observed many times. CDR3 sequence (DNA): TGCGCCAGCAGCAGACAATCAACTAATGAAAAACTGTTTTTT. Its protein product is CASSRQSTNEKLFF. The rearrangement joins TRBV4-1 to TRBJ1-4; D is unresolved. CDR3 length: 14 amino acids. Germline V gene data show CDR1 as MGHRA and CDR2 as YSYEKL. The V end was cut by 5 bases, the J end by 0 bases, with 7 bases between.

The J gene is TRBJ2-1, the V gene TRBV29-1; 10 nucleotides align to TRBD2. The end of the DNA aligns better with TRBJ2-7, so the J call may be wrong. CDR3 length equals 16 residues. Germline CDR1 and CDR2: SQVTM and ANQGSEA. The CDR3: CSVVTSGYLPYNEQYF. For the CDR3, the DNA is TGCAGCGTTGTGACTAGCGGGTACTTGCCCTACAATGAGCAGTACTTC.

V and J are TRBV12-3 or TRBV12-4 and TRBJ2-5; possibly TRBD1 for D (6 bases). The CDR3 runs to 16 residues. Between the trimmed V and J ends, which lost 5 bases and 0 bases, there was a span of 16 bases. In DNA form, the CDR3 reads TGTGCCAGCAGTCCGACCGGACAGATTTACCAAGAGACCCAGTACTTC. Its protein product is CASSPTGQIYQETQYF.